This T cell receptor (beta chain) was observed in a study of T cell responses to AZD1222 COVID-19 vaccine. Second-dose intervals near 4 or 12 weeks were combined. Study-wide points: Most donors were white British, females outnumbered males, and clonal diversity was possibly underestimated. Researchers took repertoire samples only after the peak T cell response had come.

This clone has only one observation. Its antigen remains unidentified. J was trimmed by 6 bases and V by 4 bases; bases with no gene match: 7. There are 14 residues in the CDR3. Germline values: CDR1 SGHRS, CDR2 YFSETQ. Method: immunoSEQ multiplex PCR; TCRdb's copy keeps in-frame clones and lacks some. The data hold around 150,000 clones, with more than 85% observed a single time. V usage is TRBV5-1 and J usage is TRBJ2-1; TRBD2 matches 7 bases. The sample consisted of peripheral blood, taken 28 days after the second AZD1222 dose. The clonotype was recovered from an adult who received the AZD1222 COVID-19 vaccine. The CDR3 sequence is CASSDAGDTNEQFF. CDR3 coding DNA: TGCGCCAGCAGCGACGCGGGAGACACCAATGAGCAGTTCTTC.